These 23 T cell receptor beta chains originate from one sample sequenced in a study of T cells expressing NK-cell markers (dated by TCRdb to about 2020). The library was prepared using 5' RACE. Reads for this sample came from an Illumina HiSeq 2000. Each CDR3 protein sequence appears as one entry after TCRdb reprocessed the reads, and no DNA is included. The table for this sample records 300,000 to 500,000 distinct CDR3 sequences. The ten largest account for about 11% of the sample. Sequencing was carried out using blood T cells: a sorted CD56 or NKG2C T cell subset, CD4+ or CD8+ T cells, or bulk PBMC T cells (not recorded which). The receptors were gathered from a woman aged 50 to 60 in good health. Donor details come from another sample of the same person, matched by shared clones.

The chain carries TRBV2 and TRBJ1-2; as DNA is missing, the TRBD1 call by TCRdb cannot be tested. This CDR3 has 13 residues. Looked up from germline, CDR1 is SNHLY and CDR2 is FYNNEI. The CDR3 spells CASNPDREGGYTF.

The chain recombines TRBV12-3 or TRBV12-4 with TRBJ2-2. The CDR3 is 13 amino acids. The CDR3 spells CASSFLLTGELFF.

This rearrangement joins TRBV7-2 to TRBJ2-7. Germline values: CDR1 SGHTA, CDR2 FQGNSA. The CDR3 extends over 14 amino acids. The CDR3 is CASSSSMSSYEQYF.

The chain links TRBV3-1 to TRBJ2-3; TCRdb selects TRBD2, and the lack of DNA leaves this call unchecked. This CDR3 comprises 17 residues. Germline V gene data show CDR1 as LGHDT and CDR2 as YNNKEL (reference sequence). This CDR3 is CASSLRGRARAADTQYF.

The chain carries TRBV6-1 and TRBJ2-3. The CDR3 loop spans 13 amino acids. CDR1 is MNHNS and CDR2 is SASEGT in the germline V gene. This chain's CDR3 is CASSAASGDTQYF.

This sequence joins TRBV6-5 and TRBJ2-7; the TCRdb call, TRBD2, lacks DNA for checking. The CDR3 length is 16 residues. The V gene's germline CDR1 is MNHEY and CDR2 SVGAGI. The CDR3 reads CASSSLAGTPPLEQYF.

The CDR3 sequence is CASSSDRGTQYF. The rearrangement links TRBV7-9 to TRBJ2-5. The CDR3 length is 12 residues. The germline CDR1 and CDR2 sequences are SEHNR and FQNEAQ (reference sequence).

The rearrangement uses TRBV12-3 or TRBV12-4 and TRBJ2-5. This CDR3 contains 14 residues. This CDR3 reads CASSLEEVQETQYF.

This chain links TRBV27 with TRBJ2-3. CDR3 size: 14 residues. CDR1 and CDR2 (germline): MNHEY, SMNVEV (reference sequence). This CDR3 is CASSLSRVLLPAYF.

The V and J genes are TRBV7-9 and TRBJ2-5; the D call of TRBD2 rests on TCRdb alone, since no DNA is present to check it. Germline V gene sequence: CDR1 SEHNR, CDR2 FQNEAQ (reference sequence). The CDR3 has 16 amino acids. This CDR3 is CASSLTSGPNPETQYF.

V usage is TRBV20-1 and J usage is TRBJ1-5; TCRdb designates TRBD1, a call that cannot be tested without DNA. Per the germline V gene, CDR1 is DFQATT and CDR2 is SNEGSKA (reference sequence). This CDR3 is 16 amino acids long. CDR3 sequence reads: CSVLGWGGVGNQPQHF.

The rearrangement joins TRBV4-1 to TRBJ1-1; no DNA is available, so the TRBD1 call from TCRdb remains unchecked. The germline V gene encodes CDR1 MGHRA and CDR2 YSYEKL. This CDR3 spans 18 amino acids. CDR3: CASSQELRLTGGDTEAFF.

The CDR3 is CASVDPRNTGELFF. The rearrangement links TRBV5-1 to TRBJ2-2. Germline loops: CDR1 SGHRS, CDR2 YFSETQ. This CDR3 has 14 residues.

V and J are TRBV6-4 and TRBJ2-7; there is no DNA to check the TCRdb D call of TRBD2. This CDR3 spans 17 amino acids. Germline values: CDR1 MRHNA, CDR2 SNTAGT. The CDR3 loop reads CATGGLAGLRSSYEQYF.

V is TRBV12-3 or TRBV12-4 and J is TRBJ2-1; absent DNA, TCRdb's TRBD2 call cannot be checked. CDR3 length equals 14 residues. CDR3 sequence reads: CASSFLLAGNEQFF.

This chain joins TRBV4-2 and TRBJ1-2; lacking DNA, the TRBD1 call made by TCRdb goes unchecked. Germline V gene data show CDR1 as LGHNA and CDR2 as YNFKEQ. CDR3 length: 13 residues. The CDR3 loop is CASSQAGDYGYTF.

The V and J genes are TRBV12-3 or TRBV12-4 and TRBJ1-2; TCRdb's D call of TRBD1 is untestable without DNA. This CDR3 comprises 14 residues. The CDR3 sequence: CASKAPGVNYGYTF.

This chain joins TRBV4-1 and TRBJ2-1; TCRdb indicates TRBD2, and absent DNA this call remains unverified. CDR3 size: 17 residues. Per germline, CDR1 MGHRA and CDR2 YSYEKL. The CDR3 region is CASTQDVTSGRYNEQFF.

The rearrangement links TRBV5-1 to TRBJ2-3; the TCRdb D gene call, TRBD2, has no DNA to confirm it. The germline CDR1 and CDR2 sequences are SGHRS and YFSETQ. This CDR3 is built from 17 residues. This CDR3 reads CASSFRLAGGPRDTQYF.

V and J are TRBV18 and TRBJ2-3; checking the TCRdb D call of TRBD1 is not possible without DNA. This CDR3 has 15 amino acids. Germline CDR1 KGHSH, CDR2 LQKENI. The CDR3 loop reads CASSRGQGAGDTQYF.

The chain uses TRBV7-2 and TRBJ1-5. The CDR3 extends over 16 amino acids. Looked up from germline, CDR1 is SGHTA and CDR2 is FQGNSA. CDR3 region: CASSLVHSPSNQPQHF.

The J gene is TRBJ2-2, the V gene TRBV7-9; there is no DNA to check the TCRdb D call of TRBD1. The CDR3 length is 15 residues. CDR1 SEHNR and CDR2 FQNEAQ come from the germline V gene (reference sequence). The CDR3 region is CASSLGQVGTGELFF.

V usage is TRBV20-1 and J usage is TRBJ1-4. This CDR3 comprises 14 residues. Germline loops: CDR1 DFQATT, CDR2 SNEGSKA (reference sequence). CDR3 loop: CSASVDATNEKLFF.